Below, 7 T cell receptor beta chains from the same sample are listed, as sequenced in a study of response to subunit inactivated influenza vaccine. A single record per CDR3 protein comes from TCRdb applying MiXCR to the RT-PCR reads. The table records about 580,000 distinct CDR3 sequences, approximately 14% of them present only once. This specimen was PBMCs from blood, taken 11 to 12 days after vaccination. The receptors come from a man aged 45-60 years who received an inactivated influenza vaccine.

The rearrangement joins TRBV6-2 or TRBV6-3 to TRBJ2-7; TRBD1 matches 9 bases. The CDR3 contains 15 residues. Germline V gene sequence: CDR1 MNHEY, CDR2 SVGEGT. The junction had 6 bases not matched to a gene; V was cut back by 2 bases and J by 4 bases. The CDR3 spells CASSYTGTGRYEQYF. CDR3 DNA sequence: TGTGCCAGCAGTTACACCGGGACAGGGCGGTACGAGCAGTACTTC.

This clonotype has only a few counts. This CDR3 is CSAGPTEKNNEQFF. The CDR3 nucleotides are TGCAGTGCGGGGCCGACAGAAAAGAACAATGAGCAGTTCTTC. V usage is TRBV20-1 and J usage is TRBJ2-1; D may be TRBD1 (5 bases). The germline V gene encodes CDR1 DFQATT and CDR2 SNEGSKA (reference sequence). V shed 6 bases and J shed 5 bases, with 17 bases lying between them. The CDR3 length is 14 residues.

This clonotype was seen only a few times. This chain uses TRBV12-3 or TRBV12-4 with TRBJ2-2, with 7 bases identical to TRBD1. This CDR3 comprises 13 residues. With 7 bases clipped from V and 5 bases from J, the junction kept 4 bases outside the gene matches. For the CDR3, the DNA is TGTGCCAGCAAGTTACAGGGGACCGGGGAGCTGTTTTTT. Translation gives CASKLQGTGELFF.

The CDR3 DNA reads TGTGCCAGCAGCTCGTTTAGAGGGACAGGGGCTGGAGAGACCCAGTACTTC. Encoded protein: CASSSFRGTGAGETQYF. The rearrangement links TRBV7-2 to TRBJ2-5; the match to TRBD1 covers 10 bases. The trim removed 4 bases at V and 4 bases at J, leaving 12 bases unmatched. Germline lookup yields CDR1 SGHTA and CDR2 FQGNSA. The CDR3 runs 17 residues.

The V call is TRBV4-3, the J call TRBJ2-7, with no clear D. The CDR3 length is 15 residues. Per germline, CDR1 LGHNA and CDR2 YSLEER. Between the trimmed V and J ends, which lost 1 base and 1 base, there was a span of 11 bases. The CDR3 protein is CASSQGVKGSYEQYF. CDR3 DNA sequence: TGCGCCAGCAGCCAAGGGGTGAAGGGATCCTACGAGCAGTACTTC.

The rearrangement links TRBV20-1 to TRBJ1-6, with 9 nucleotides matching TRBD1. The CDR3 sequence is 14 residues long. Germline CDR1 and CDR2: DFQATT and SNEGSKA (reference sequence). Germline trimming cut 5 bases from V and 4 bases from J; bases unmatched to any gene: 3. The chain's CDR3 is CSAADRGYNSPLHF. CDR3 nucleotide sequence: TGCAGTGCTGCGGACAGGGGTTATAATTCACCCCTCCACTTT.

This clonotype was detected only a few times. The gene calls are TRBV5-6 and TRBJ1-2; 7 nucleotides agree with TRBD1. Germline values: CDR1 SGHDT, CDR2 YYEEEE. The CDR3 runs 14 residues. The V and J ends lost 4 bases and 3 bases, in that order; junction bases with no gene match: 6. The CDR3 reads CASSTTGSDYGYTF. The CDR3 region has the DNA TGTGCCAGCAGCACGACAGGGAGCGACTATGGCTACACCTTC.